These 14 T cell receptor beta chains share one sample of origin, sequenced in a study of blood T cell repertoires in COVID-19 (dated by TCRdb to 2020 to 2022). The library was generated by the immunoSEQ multiplex PCR assay. TCRdb obtained this table from immuneACCESS and retained in-frame rearrangements with V and J assigned. These tables miss some clones; where compared with another copy, unresolved V genes account for less than half of the shortfall, and the remainder is unexplained. The sample table shows about 330,000 clones, and 80% to 90% are seen once. The top ten clones comprise roughly 1.3% of the sample. The sample was peripheral blood. The receptors originated from a woman between 45 and 60 years old with acute or convalescent COVID-19.

The V gene is TRBV19, the J gene TRBJ2-3; 9 nucleotides agree with TRBD1. The trim removed 4 bases at V and 11 bases at J, leaving 16 bases unmatched. Germline CDR1 LNHDA, CDR2 SQIVND (reference sequence). The CDR3 runs 16 residues. The DNA of the CDR3 is TGTGCCAGTAGTAGGTCCGGACAGGGGAGCGACCACGGGCAGTATTTT. It specifies CASSRSGQGSDHGQYF.

J is TRBJ1-5 and V is TRBV10-3; D is unclear. Germline V gene lookup returns CDR1 ENHRY and CDR2 SYGVKD. The CDR3 loop spans 15 amino acids. Between the trimmed V and J ends, which lost 3 bases and 0 bases, there was a span of 9 bases. The CDR3 bases are TGTGCCATCAGTGAAACAGTCAATAGCAATCAGCCCCAGCATTTT. Amino acid sequence: CAISETVNSNQPQHF.

This sequence joins TRBV6-1 and TRBJ2-5; 9 bases line up with TRBD1. V was pared by 1 base and J by 7 bases, with 13 bases of the junction left unmatched. Germline-derived CDR1 and CDR2 are MNHNS and SASEGT. CDR3 length: 17 amino acids. Here the CDR3 reads CASSEVRSGQGLGTQYF. The DNA for the CDR3 is TGTGCCAGCAGTGAAGTTAGGTCGGGACAGGGTTTGGGGACCCAGTACTTC.

CDR3 sequence (DNA): TGTGCCAGCAGTCCCGACAGGGAGACCACCATATATTTT. This translates into CASSPDRETTIYF. This sequence joins TRBV12-3 or TRBV12-4 and TRBJ1-3, with 7 bases that match TRBD1. J lost 9 bases, V lost 5 bases, and 7 bases had no gene match. The CDR3 has 13 residues.

V gene TRBV30 combines with J gene TRBJ2-1; D unclear. Between the trimmed V and J ends, which lost 3 bases and 6 bases, there was a span of 12 bases. In germline, CDR1 is GTSNPN, CDR2 SVGIG (reference sequence). The CDR3 is made up of 13 amino acids. In DNA, the CDR3 is TGTGCCTGGAGCCGAGGTGGTCCCAATGAGCAGTTCTTC. This gives the protein CAWSRGGPNEQFF.

V gene TRBV6-5 combines with J gene TRBJ1-2; D gene uncertain. CDR3 length: 12 residues. Germline loops: CDR1 MNHEY, CDR2 SVGAGI. V was shortened by 6 bases and J by 1 base, with 6 bases between the two germline ends. The DNA of the CDR3 is TGTGCCAGCAGGGCGGTTAACTATGGCTACACCTTC. Translation: CASRAVNYGYTF.

This rearrangement joins TRBV6-5 to TRBJ2-1; 11 bases fit TRBD2. Germline-derived CDR1 and CDR2 are MNHEY and SVGAGI. V shed 5 bases and J 9 bases; nucleotides not matched to a gene: 6. The CDR3 covers 14 residues. CDR3 amino acids: CASSSSGREAEQFF. For the CDR3, the DNA is TGTGCCAGCAGTAGTAGCGGGAGGGAAGCTGAGCAGTTCTTC.

This chain links TRBV11-2 with TRBJ2-7; no definite D call. CDR1 and CDR2 from the germline V gene are SGHAT and FQNNGV. The CDR3 extends over 15 amino acids. The V gene lost 4 bases and the J gene lost 2 bases, with 15 bases spanning the gap. The CDR3: CASSSVSQEAYEQYF. The CDR3 region has the DNA TGTGCCAGCAGCTCAGTCTCACAAGAGGCCTACGAGCAGTACTTC.

The chain combines TRBV2 with TRBJ1-1; D remains unclear. The CDR3 extends over 13 amino acids. Germline V gives CDR1 SNHLY, CDR2 FYNNEI. The CDR3 DNA reads TGTGGGGCGGGTGAGGGCCGCGACACTGAAGCTTTCTTT. Encoded protein: CGAGEGRDTEAFF.

J is TRBJ1-2 and V is TRBV11-2; TRBD1 aligns across 8 bases. This CDR3 has 14 residues. Losses at the gene ends were 5 bases for V and 4 bases for J; bases not matched to a gene: 6. Germline values: CDR1 SGHAT, CDR2 FQNNGV. The CDR3 bases are TGTGCCAGCAGCCGTACCCAGGGGGCCTATGGCTACACCTTC. Translated, it gives CASSRTQGAYGYTF.

The chain carries TRBV5-1 and TRBJ1-2; D uncertain. The CDR3 contains 14 residues. Germline V CDR1 and CDR2: SGHRS, YFSETQ. Trimming left V 1 base short and J 4 bases short, with 11 bases between. The CDR3 DNA follows: TGCGCCAGCAGCTTGTTCCCGGGAGGCTATGGCTACACCTTC. Encoded protein: CASSLFPGGYGYTF.

The CDR3 DNA reads as TGTGCCAGCAGCTCGGAGCCGGGACAGGGGGCTCTCTACAATGAGCAGTTCTTC. Protein: CASSSEPGQGALYNEQFF. The V gene is TRBV21-1, the J gene TRBJ2-1; TRBD1, the table's D call, was not compared with the DNA. TRBV21-1 represents a pseudogene. The CDR3 runs 18 residues.

The sample holds one count of this clone. The chain employs TRBV28 and TRBJ2-6, with 9 bases lining up with TRBD2. The CDR3 consists of 16 residues. Germline lookup yields CDR1 MDHEN and CDR2 SYDVKM. V was clipped by 7 bases and J by 1 base; unmatched bases: 5. The DNA for the CDR3 is TGTGCCAGCACGGGACTAGCTGCGTCTGGGGCCAACGTCCTGACTTTC. Amino acids: CASTGLAASGANVLTF.

The chain is built from TRBV5-4 and TRBJ2-2; 10 bases line up with TRBD1. The CDR3 runs to 17 residues. The germline V gene encodes CDR1 SGHNT and CDR2 YYREEE (reference sequence). V gave up 0 bases and J gave up 6 bases; unmatched junction bases: 8. The CDR3 loop is CASSLAPTGGFSGELFF. The CDR3 coding sequence is TGTGCCAGCAGCTTGGCCCCGACAGGGGGCTTTTCCGGGGAGCTGTTTTTT.